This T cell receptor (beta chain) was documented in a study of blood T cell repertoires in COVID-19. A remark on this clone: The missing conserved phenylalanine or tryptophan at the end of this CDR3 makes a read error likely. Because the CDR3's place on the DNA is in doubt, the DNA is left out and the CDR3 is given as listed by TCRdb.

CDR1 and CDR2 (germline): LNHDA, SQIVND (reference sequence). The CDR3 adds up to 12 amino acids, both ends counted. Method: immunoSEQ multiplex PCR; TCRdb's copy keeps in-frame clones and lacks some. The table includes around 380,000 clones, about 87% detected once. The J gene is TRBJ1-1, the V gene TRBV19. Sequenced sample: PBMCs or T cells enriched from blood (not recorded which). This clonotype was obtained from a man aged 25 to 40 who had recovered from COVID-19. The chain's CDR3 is CASRSGGRTTQL.